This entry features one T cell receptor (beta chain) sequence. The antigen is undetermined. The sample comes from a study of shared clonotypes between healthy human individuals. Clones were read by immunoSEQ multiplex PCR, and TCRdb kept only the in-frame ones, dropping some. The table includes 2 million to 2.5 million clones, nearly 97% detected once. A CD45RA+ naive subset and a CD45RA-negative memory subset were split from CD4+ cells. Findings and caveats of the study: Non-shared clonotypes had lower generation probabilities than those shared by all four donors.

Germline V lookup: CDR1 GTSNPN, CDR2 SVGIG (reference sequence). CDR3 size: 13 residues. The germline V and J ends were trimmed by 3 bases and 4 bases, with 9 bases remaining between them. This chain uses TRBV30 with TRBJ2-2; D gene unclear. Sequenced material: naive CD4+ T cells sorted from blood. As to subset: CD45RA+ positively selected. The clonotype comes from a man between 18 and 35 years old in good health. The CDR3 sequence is CAWRRSRTGELFF. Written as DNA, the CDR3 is TGTGCCTGGAGGAGGAGCCGCACCGGGGAGCTGTTTTTT.